This is a list of T cell receptor beta chains from one sample in a study of blood T cell repertoires in COVID-19. Method: immunoSEQ multiplex PCR; TCRdb's copy keeps in-frame clones and lacks some. The sample lists fewer than 250,000 clones, just under 90% occurring once. The sample was PBMCs or T cells enriched from blood (not recorded which). The origin of the receptors is a middle-aged man who had been exposed to COVID-19. CDR3s include the opening cysteine and the closing phenylalanine or tryptophan. The order of the fields is D gene, V gene, J gene, clone size, CDR3 protein, CDR3 DNA. A D gene is named only where the DNA matches it firmly. Where a row states a size, it is once, few, many or the class of an expanded clone; other rows omit it.

D gene: TRBD1; V gene: TRBV3-1/TRBV3-2; J gene: TRBJ2-1; clone size: -; CDR3 protein: CASSHSISWTGVGNEQFF; CDR3 DNA: TGTGCCAGCAGCCATTCTATTTCGTGGACAGGGGTCGGGAATGAGCAGTTCTTC
D gene: TRBD2; V gene: TRBV28; J gene: TRBJ2-3; clone size: -; CDR3 protein: CASPARLAELTDTQYF; CDR3 DNA: TGTGCCAGCCCCGCTCGGCTAGCGGAGCTCACAGATACGCAGTATTTT
D gene: TRBD1; V gene: TRBV5-1; J gene: TRBJ1-1; clone size: -; CDR3 protein: CASSQTGGWYGTEAFF; CDR3 DNA: TGCGCCAGCAGCCAGACAGGGGGCTGGTACGGCACTGAAGCTTTCTTT
D gene: TRBD2; V gene: TRBV5-4; J gene: TRBJ2-1; clone size: -; CDR3 protein: CASSLARAGGFYNEQFF; CDR3 DNA: TGTGCCAGCAGCTTGGCCCGAGCGGGGGGTTTCTACAATGAGCAGTTCTTC
D gene: -; V gene: TRBV3-1/TRBV3-2; J gene: TRBJ1-2; clone size: few; CDR3 protein: CASSPRAGMIISHRGVTF; CDR3 DNA: TGTGCCAGCAGCCCCCGCGCCGGGATGATCATCTCTCACCGGGGTGTCACCTTC
D gene: -; V gene: TRBV11-1; J gene: TRBJ1-3; clone size: -; CDR3 protein: CASSLTGSGNTIYF; CDR3 DNA: TGTGCCAGCAGCTTAACGGGGTCTGGAAACACCATATATTTT
D gene: TRBD1; V gene: TRBV28; J gene: TRBJ1-5; clone size: -; CDR3 protein: CASSPDREGLGNQPQHF; CDR3 DNA: TGTGCCAGCAGCCCGGACAGGGAGGGTTTAGGTAATCAGCCCCAGCATTTT
D gene: -; V gene: TRBV7-9; J gene: TRBJ2-7; clone size: few; CDR3 protein: CASMAAGADYEQYF; CDR3 DNA: TGTGCCAGCATGGCCGCCGGAGCGGACTACGAGCAGTACTTC
D gene: TRBD1; V gene: TRBV11-2; J gene: TRBJ1-2; clone size: -; CDR3 protein: CASSSTLSTGGRGGYTF; CDR3 DNA: TGTGCCAGCAGCTCCACACTTTCAACAGGGGGGCGGGGTGGCTACACCTTC
D gene: -; V gene: TRBV4-2; J gene: TRBJ1-2; clone size: -; CDR3 protein: CASSQEQHLYGYTF; CDR3 DNA: TGTGCCAGCAGCCAAGAACAACATCTCTATGGCTACACCTTC
D gene: -; V gene: TRBV2; J gene: TRBJ2-1; clone size: -; CDR3 protein: CAGRSYNEQFF; CDR3 DNA: TGTGCCGGCCGTTCCTACAATGAGCAGTTCTTC
D gene: TRBD1; V gene: TRBV5-4; J gene: TRBJ1-2; clone size: -; CDR3 protein: CASSLAGAGGAYGYTF; CDR3 DNA: TGTGCCAGCAGCTTGGCAGGGGCAGGGGGTGCCTATGGCTACACCTTC
D gene: TRBD1; V gene: TRBV28; J gene: TRBJ2-7; clone size: -; CDR3 protein: CASSLGSGQGGYEQYF; CDR3 DNA: TGTGCCAGCAGTTTAGGTTCGGGACAGGGGGGCTACGAGCAGTACTTC
D gene: -; V gene: TRBV11-3; J gene: TRBJ2-3; clone size: -; CDR3 protein: CASSPYTDTQYF; CDR3 DNA: TGTGCCAGCAGCCCCTACACAGATACGCAGTATTTT
D gene: -; V gene: TRBV18; J gene: TRBJ1-1; clone size: -; CDR3 protein: CASSPPLFTEAFF; CDR3 DNA: TGTGCCAGCTCACCACCTCTCTTCACTGAAGCTTTCTTT
D gene: -; V gene: TRBV7-3; J gene: TRBJ2-3; clone size: -; CDR3 protein: CASSLLANVADTQYF; CDR3 DNA: TGTGCCAGCAGTCTCCTAGCGAATGTTGCAGATACGCAGTATTTT
D gene: -; V gene: TRBV4-2; J gene: TRBJ1-3; clone size: -; CDR3 protein: CASSQEPWTGGSGNTIYF; CDR3 DNA: TGTGCCAGCAGCCAAGAACCCTGGACGGGAGGCTCTGGAAACACCATATATTTT
D gene: -; V gene: TRBV28; J gene: TRBJ1-1; clone size: -; CDR3 protein: CASSLMSRDFKNTEAFF; CDR3 DNA: TGTGCCAGCAGTTTAATGTCCCGGGACTTTAAGAACACTGAAGCTTTCTTT
D gene: TRBD2; V gene: TRBV11-3; J gene: TRBJ2-1; clone size: -; CDR3 protein: CASSLGQAGGLGEQFF; CDR3 DNA: TGTGCCAGCAGCTTAGGTCAAGCGGGGGGGCTCGGTGAGCAGTTCTTC
D gene: -; V gene: TRBV18; J gene: TRBJ1-4; clone size: once; CDR3 protein: CASSPSTGGEKLFF; CDR3 DNA: TGTGCCAGCTCACCCTCGACAGGAGGTGAAAAACTGTTTTTT
D gene: -; V gene: TRBV5-5; J gene: TRBJ2-3; clone size: -; CDR3 protein: CASSLGGAADTQYF; CDR3 DNA: TGTGCCAGCAGCTTGGGCGGGGCGGCAGATACGCAGTATTTT
D gene: -; V gene: TRBV2; J gene: TRBJ2-3; clone size: few; CDR3 protein: CASSEYTDTQYF; CDR3 DNA: TGTGCCAGCAGTGAATACACAGATACGCAGTATTTT
D gene: -; V gene: TRBV5-1; J gene: TRBJ1-1; clone size: -; CDR3 protein: CASKTGTPMNTEAFF; CDR3 DNA: TGCGCCAGCAAAACAGGGACCCCCATGAACACTGAAGCTTTCTTT
D gene: TRBD1; V gene: TRBV5-5; J gene: TRBJ1-5; clone size: -; CDR3 protein: CASSLGTGDSNQPQHF; CDR3 DNA: TGTGCCAGCAGCTTGGGGACAGGGGATAGCAATCAGCCCCAGCATTTT
D gene: -; V gene: TRBV27; J gene: TRBJ1-6; clone size: -; CDR3 protein: CASSLRGKFGGSSYNSPLHF; CDR3 DNA: TGTGCCAGCAGTTTACGGGGGAAGTTCGGGGGAAGCTCCTATAATTCACCCCTCCACTTT
D gene: -; V gene: TRBV24-1; J gene: TRBJ1-1; clone size: -; CDR3 protein: CATSETGYEAFF; CDR3 DNA: TGTGCCACCAGTGAAACAGGCTATGAAGCTTTCTTT
D gene: -; V gene: TRBV15; J gene: TRBJ2-6; clone size: -; CDR3 protein: CATSRDSRHSPAPGDSSGANVLTF; CDR3 DNA: TGTGCCACCAGCAGAGATAGCCGCCACTCCCCTGCTCCAGGGGATTCTTCTGGGGCCAACGTCCTGACTTTC